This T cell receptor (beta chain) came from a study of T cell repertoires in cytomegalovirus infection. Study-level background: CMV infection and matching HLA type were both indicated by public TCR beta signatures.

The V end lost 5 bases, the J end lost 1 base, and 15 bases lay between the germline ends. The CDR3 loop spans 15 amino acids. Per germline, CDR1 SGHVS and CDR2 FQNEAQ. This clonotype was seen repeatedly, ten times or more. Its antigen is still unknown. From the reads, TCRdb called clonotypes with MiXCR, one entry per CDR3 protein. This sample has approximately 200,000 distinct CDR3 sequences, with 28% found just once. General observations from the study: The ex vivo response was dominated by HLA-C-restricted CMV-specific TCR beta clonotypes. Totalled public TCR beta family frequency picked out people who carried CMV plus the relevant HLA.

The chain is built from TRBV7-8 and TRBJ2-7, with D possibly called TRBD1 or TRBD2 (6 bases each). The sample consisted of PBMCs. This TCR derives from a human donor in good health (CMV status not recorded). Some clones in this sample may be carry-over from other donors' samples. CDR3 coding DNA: TGTGCCAGCAGCCTGGATGGGGGGCAGTCCTACGAGCAGTACTTC. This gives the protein CASSLDGGQSYEQYF.